This TCR beta chain originates from a study of blood T cells in healthy people across ages. Regarding the study as a whole: Older age coincided with a roughly linear decline in TCR beta diversity per million T cells.

Germline values: CDR1 DFQATT, CDR2 SNEGSKA (reference sequence). The CDR3 extends over 14 amino acids. V lost 3 bases to trimming and J lost 11 bases, with 22 bases between them. Then a second PCR, running roughly 7 to 11 cycles, was carried out with a sample-barcoded 5' primer and a J-beta primer mix. TCRdb reprocessed the 5' RACE reads with MiXCR, giving one entry per CDR3 protein. Among hundreds of thousands of distinct CDR3 sequences listed, roughly 50% were seen once. To note about this clonotype: Its antigen is unknown.

J is TRBJ2-5 and V is TRBV20-1; D may be TRBD2 (6 bases). Sample: blood. This sequence originates from a woman aged 60-75 years in good health. The CDR3 bases are TGCAGTGCTAGCCCCGGACTACATTTTAATGAGCAGTACTTC. Protein sequence: CSASPGLHFNEQYF.